This TCR beta chain was observed in a study of CD8 T cells in Susac syndrome. The study's findings and limits: Regarding the TCR sequencing and HLA analysis, the study admitted that a relatively small number of individuals were involved.

As concerns this clonotype: The antigen remains undetermined.

The multiple sclerosis controls, all treatment-naive patients, had relapsing-remitting disease that was stable or active. This CDR3 has 13 amino acids. V was cut by 3 bases and J by 4 bases, with 10 bases left in between. Germline CDR1 LGHDT, CDR2 YNNKEL (reference sequence). RNA amounts of roughly 0.45 to 1 ug underwent reverse transcription with random hexamers. TCRdb analysed the immunoSEQ multiplex PCR reads with MiXCR anew, one entry per CDR3 protein. Of 200,000 or so distinct CDR3 sequences listed, 90% to 95% are singletons. This clonotype originated in a human donor with multiple sclerosis. The sample taken for sequencing was CD4+ T cells from PBMCs. This sequence joins TRBV3-1 and TRBJ2-7; D remains unclear. This CDR3 is CASSQWASYEQYF. The CDR3 DNA sequence: TGTGCCAGCAGCCAGTGGGCCTCTTACGAGCAGTACTTC.